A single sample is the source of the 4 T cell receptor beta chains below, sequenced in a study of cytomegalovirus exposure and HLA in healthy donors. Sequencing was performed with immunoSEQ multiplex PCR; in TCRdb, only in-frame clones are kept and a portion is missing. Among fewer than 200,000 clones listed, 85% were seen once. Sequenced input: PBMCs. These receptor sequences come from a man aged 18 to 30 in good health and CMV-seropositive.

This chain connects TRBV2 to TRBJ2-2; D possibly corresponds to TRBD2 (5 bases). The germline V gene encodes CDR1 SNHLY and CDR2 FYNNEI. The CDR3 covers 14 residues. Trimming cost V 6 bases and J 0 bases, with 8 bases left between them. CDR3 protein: CASREGSNTGELFF. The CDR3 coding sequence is TGTGCCAGCAGAGAGGGCTCGAACACCGGGGAGCTGTTTTTT.

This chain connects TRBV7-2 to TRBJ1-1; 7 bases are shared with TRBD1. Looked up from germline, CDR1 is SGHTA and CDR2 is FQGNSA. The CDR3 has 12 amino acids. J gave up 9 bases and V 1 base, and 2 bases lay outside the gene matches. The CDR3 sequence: CASSLEDRKAFF. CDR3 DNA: TGTGCCAGCAGCTTAGAGGACAGGAAAGCTTTCTTT.

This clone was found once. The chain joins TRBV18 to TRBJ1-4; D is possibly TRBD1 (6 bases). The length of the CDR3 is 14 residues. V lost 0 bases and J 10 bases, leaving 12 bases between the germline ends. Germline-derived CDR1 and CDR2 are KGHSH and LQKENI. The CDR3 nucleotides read TGTGCCAGCTCACCACCGGGAATGGGGGCAAAACTGTTTTTT. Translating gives CASSPPGMGAKLFF.

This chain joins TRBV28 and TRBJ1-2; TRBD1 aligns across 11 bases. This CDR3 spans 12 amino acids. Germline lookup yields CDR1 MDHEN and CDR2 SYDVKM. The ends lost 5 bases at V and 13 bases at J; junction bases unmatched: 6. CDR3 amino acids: CASSRPGTGGTF. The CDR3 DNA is TGTGCCAGCAGTCGCCCCGGGACAGGGGGCACCTTC.